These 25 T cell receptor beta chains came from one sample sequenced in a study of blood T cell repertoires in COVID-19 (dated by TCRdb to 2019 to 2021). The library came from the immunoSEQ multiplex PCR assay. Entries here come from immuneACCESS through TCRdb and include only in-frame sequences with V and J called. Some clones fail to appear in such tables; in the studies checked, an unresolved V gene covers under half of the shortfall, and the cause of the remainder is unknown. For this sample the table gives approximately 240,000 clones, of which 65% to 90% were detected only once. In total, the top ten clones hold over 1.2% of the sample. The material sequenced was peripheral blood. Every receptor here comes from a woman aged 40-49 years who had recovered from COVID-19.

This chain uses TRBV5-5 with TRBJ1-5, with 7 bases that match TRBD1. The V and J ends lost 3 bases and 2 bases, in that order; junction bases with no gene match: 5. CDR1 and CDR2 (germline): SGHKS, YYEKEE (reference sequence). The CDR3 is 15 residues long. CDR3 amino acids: CASSWTGTGNQPQHF. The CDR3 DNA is TGTGCCAGCAGCTGGACAGGAACTGGCAATCAGCCCCAGCATTTT.

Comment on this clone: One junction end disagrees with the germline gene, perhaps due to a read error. The CDR3 sequence is CASRQGAQGTQYF. The CDR3 DNA is TGTGCCAGCAGACAGGGGGCGCAAGGGACCCAGTACTTC. V and J are TRBV2 and TRBJ2-5; 9 bases agree with TRBD1. Looked up from germline, CDR1 is SNHLY and CDR2 is FYNNEI. This CDR3 contains 13 residues.

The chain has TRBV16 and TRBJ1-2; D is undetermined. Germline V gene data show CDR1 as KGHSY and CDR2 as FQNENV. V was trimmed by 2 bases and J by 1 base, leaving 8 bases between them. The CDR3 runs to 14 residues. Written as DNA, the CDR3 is TGTGCCAGCAGCCAAACAGTCGGTAACTATGGCTACACCTTC. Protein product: CASSQTVGNYGYTF. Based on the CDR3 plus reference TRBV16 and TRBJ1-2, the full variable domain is GEEVAQTPKHLVRGEGQKAKLYCAPIKGHSYVFWYQQVLKNEFKFLISFQNENVFDETGMPKERFSAKCLPNSPCSLEIQATKLEDSAVYFCASSQTVGNYGYTFGSGTRLTVV.

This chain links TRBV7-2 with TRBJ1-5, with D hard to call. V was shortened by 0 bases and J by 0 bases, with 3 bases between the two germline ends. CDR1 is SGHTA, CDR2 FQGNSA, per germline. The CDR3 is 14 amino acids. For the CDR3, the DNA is TGTGCCAGCAGCTTAGCGTATAGCAATCAGCCCCAGCATTTT. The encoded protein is CASSLAYSNQPQHF. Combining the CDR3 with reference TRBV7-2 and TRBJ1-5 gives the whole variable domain GAGVSQSPSNKVTEKGKDVELRCDPISGHTALYWYRQSLGQGLEFLIYFQGNSAPDKSGLPSDRFSAERTGGSVSTLTIQRTQQEDSAVYLCASSLAYSNQPQHFGDGTRLSIL.

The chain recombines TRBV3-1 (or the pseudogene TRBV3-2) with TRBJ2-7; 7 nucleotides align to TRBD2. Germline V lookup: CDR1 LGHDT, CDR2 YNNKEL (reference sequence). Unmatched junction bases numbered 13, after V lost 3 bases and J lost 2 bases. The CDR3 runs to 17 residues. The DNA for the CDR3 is TGTGCCAGCAGCCACTCCTCAAGCGGGGAGCTGCCCTACGAGCAGTACTTC. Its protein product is CASSHSSSGELPYEQYF.

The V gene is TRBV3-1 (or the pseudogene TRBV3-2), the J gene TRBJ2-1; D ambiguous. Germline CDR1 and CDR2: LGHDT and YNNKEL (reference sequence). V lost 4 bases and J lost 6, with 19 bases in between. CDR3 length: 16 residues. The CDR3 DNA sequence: TGTGCCAGCAGCCCCGGCGACCCTAGTATCTCCAATGAGCAGTTCTTC. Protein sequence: CASSPGDPSISNEQFF.

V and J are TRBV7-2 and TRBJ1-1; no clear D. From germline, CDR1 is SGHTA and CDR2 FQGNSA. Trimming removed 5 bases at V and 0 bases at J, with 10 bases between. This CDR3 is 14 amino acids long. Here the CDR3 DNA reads TGTGCCAGCAGCCCCCCGGGGATGAACACTGAAGCTTTCTTT. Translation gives CASSPPGMNTEAFF.

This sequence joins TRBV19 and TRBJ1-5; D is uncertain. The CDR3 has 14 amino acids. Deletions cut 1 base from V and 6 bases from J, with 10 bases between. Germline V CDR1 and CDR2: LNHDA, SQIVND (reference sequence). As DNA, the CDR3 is TGTGCCAGTAGTATAGTCGGGGTCGGTCAGCCCCAGCATTTT. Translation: CASSIVGVGQPQHF.

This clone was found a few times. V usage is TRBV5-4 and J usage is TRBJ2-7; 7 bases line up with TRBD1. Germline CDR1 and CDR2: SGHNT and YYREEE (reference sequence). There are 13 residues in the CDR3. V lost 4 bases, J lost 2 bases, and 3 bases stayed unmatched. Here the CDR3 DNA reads TGTGCCAGCAGCGAGGACAGGACCTACGAGCAGTACTTC. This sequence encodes CASSEDRTYEQYF.

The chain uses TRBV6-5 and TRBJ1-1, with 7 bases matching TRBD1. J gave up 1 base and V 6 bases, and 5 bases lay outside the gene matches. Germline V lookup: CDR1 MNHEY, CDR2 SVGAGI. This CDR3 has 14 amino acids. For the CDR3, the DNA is TGTGCCAGCAGGATGGGACAGAAGAACACTGAAGCTTTCTTT. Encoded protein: CASRMGQKNTEAFF.

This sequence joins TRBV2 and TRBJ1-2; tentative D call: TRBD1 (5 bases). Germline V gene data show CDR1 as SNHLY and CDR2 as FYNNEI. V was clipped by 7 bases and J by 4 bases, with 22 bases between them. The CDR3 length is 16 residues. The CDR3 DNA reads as TGTGCCAGCATTGGGGAGGGGCAAGCGGGGCGCTATGGCTACACCTTC. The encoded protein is CASIGEGQAGRYGYTF.

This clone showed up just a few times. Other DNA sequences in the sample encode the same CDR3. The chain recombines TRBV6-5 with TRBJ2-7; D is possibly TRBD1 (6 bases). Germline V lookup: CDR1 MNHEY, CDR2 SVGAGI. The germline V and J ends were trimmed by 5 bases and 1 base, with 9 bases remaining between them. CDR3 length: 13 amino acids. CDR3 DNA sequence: TGTGCCAGCAGTCGGACAGCTTCCTACGAGCAGTACTTC. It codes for CASSRTASYEQYF.

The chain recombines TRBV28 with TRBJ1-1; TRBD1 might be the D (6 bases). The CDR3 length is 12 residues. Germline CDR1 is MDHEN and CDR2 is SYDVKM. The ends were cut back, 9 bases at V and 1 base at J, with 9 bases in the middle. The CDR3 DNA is TGTGCCAGTAAGGGACAGAACACTGAAGCTTTCTTT. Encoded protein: CASKGQNTEAFF. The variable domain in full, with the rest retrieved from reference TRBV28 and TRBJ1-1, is DVKVTQSSRYLVKRTGEKVFLECVQDMDHENMFWYRQDPGLGLRLIYFSYDVKMKEKGDIPEGYSVSREKKERFSLILESASTNQTSMYLCASKGQNTEAFFGQGTRLTVV.

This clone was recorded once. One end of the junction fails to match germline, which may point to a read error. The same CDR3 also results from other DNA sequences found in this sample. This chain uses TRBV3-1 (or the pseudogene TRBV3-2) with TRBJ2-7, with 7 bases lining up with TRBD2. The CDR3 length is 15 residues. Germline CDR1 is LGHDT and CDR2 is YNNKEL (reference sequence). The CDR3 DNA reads TGTGCCAGTAGCCTCAACCGGGGGGACTCCTACGAGCAGTACTTC. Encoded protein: CASSLNRGDSYEQYF.

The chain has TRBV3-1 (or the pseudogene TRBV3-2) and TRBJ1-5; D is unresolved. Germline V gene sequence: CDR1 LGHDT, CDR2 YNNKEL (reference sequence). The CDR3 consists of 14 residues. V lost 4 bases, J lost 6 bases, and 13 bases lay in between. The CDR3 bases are TGTGCCAGCAGCCCAGGTTCGGGGATTCAGCCCCAGCATTTT. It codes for CASSPGSGIQPQHF.

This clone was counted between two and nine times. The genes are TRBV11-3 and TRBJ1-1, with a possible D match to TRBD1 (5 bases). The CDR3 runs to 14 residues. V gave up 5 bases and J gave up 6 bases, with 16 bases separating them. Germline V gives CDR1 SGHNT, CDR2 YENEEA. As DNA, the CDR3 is TGTGCCAGCAGCGTTCGGGGAGGGGAGGCTGAAGCTTTCTTT. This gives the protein CASSVRGGEAEAFF.

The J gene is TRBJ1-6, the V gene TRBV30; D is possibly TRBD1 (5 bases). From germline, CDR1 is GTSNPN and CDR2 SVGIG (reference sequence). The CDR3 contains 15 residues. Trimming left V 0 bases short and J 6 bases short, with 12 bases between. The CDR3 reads CAWSVTVRVNSPLHF. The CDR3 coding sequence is TGTGCCTGGAGTGTAACAGTCAGGGTTAATTCACCCCTCCACTTT.

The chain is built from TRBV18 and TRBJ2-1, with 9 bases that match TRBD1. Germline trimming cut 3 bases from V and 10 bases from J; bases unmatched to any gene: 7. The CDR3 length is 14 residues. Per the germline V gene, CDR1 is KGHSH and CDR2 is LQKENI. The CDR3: CASSPRDREGEQFF. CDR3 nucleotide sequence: TGTGCCAGCTCACCGAGGGACAGGGAAGGGGAGCAGTTCTTC.

CDR3 sequence reads: CASSFQGGLEQYF. CDR3 coding DNA: TGTGCCAGCAGCTTTCAGGGAGGGCTCGAGCAGTACTTC. J is TRBJ2-7 and V is TRBV11-3; TRBD2 matches at 7 bases. V shed 3 bases, J shed 6 bases, and the junction held 5 bases outside the gene matches. The CDR3 is made up of 13 amino acids. The V gene's germline CDR1 is SGHNT and CDR2 YENEEA.

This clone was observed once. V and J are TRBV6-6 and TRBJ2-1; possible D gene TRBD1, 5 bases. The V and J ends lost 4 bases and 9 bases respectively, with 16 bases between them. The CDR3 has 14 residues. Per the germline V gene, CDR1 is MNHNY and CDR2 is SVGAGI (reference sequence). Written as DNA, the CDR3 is TGTGCCAGCAGTTGGGGCGTAACTGCCGCTGAGCAGTTCTTC. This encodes CASSWGVTAAEQFF.

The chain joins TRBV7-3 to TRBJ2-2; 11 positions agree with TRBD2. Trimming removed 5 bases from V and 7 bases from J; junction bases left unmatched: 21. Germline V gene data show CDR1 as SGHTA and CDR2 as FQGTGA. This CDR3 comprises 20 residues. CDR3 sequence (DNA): TGTGCCAGCAGCCCAATCTCACTAGCGGGGGCCCCCTTGAGAGTCGGGGAGCTGTTTTTT. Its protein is CASSPISLAGAPLRVGELFF.

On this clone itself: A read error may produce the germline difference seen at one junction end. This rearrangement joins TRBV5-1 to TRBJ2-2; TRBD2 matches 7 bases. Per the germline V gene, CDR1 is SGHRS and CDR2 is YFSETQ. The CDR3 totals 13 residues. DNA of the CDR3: TGCGCCAGCAGCCCACTAGCGACCGAGGAGCTGTTTTTT. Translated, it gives CASSPLATEELFF. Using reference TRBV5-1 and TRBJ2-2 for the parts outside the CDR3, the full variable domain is KAGVTQTPRYLIKTRGQQVTLSCSPISGHRSVSWYQQTPGQGLQFLFEYFSETQRNKGNFPGRFSGRQFSNSRSEMNVSTLELGDSALYLCASSPLATEELFFGEGSRLTVL.

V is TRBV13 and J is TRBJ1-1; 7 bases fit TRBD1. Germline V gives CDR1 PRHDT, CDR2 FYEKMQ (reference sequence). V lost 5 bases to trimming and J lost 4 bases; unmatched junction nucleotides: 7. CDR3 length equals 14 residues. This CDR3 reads CASSVRQGGTEAFF. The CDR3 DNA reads TGTGCCAGCAGCGTAAGACAGGGAGGCACTGAAGCTTTCTTT.

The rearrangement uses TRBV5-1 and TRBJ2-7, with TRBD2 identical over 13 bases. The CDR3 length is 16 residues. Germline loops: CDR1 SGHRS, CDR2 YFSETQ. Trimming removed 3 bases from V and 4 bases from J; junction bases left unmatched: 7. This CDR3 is CASSYGTSGESYEQYF. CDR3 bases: TGCGCCAGCAGCTACGGGACTAGCGGGGAATCGTACGAGCAGTACTTC.

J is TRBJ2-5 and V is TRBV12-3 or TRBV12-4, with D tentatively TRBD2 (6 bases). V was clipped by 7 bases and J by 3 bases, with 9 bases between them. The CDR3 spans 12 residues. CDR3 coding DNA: TGTGCCAGCATGGGACTCGAAGAGACCCAGTACTTC. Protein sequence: CASMGLEETQYF.